This TCR beta chain was observed in a study of CD8 T cells in Susac syndrome. V shed 0 bases and J shed 0 bases, with 9 bases lying between them. There are 16 residues in the CDR3. Germline V gene sequence: CDR1 MGHRA, CDR2 YSYEKL. Random hexamers were used to reverse transcribe an amount of roughly 0.5 to 1 ug RNA. TCRdb fed the immunoSEQ multiplex PCR reads into MiXCR, producing one record per CDR3 protein. The sample lists under 200,000 distinct CDR3 sequences, about 90% occurring once. The sequencing input was CD4+ T cells from PBMCs. This receptor was obtained from a human donor in good health. V usage is TRBV4-1 and J usage is TRBJ2-1; the D gene is possibly TRBD2 (6 bases). The CDR3 bases are TGCGCCAGCAGCCAAGATGCCGGGAGCTCCTACAATGAGCAGTTCTTC. This encodes CASSQDAGSSYNEQFF.